This T cell receptor (beta chain) was sequenced for a study of CD8 T cells in Susac syndrome. V dropped 6 bases and J dropped 2; count of bases not matched to a gene: 11. CDR1 MNHEY and CDR2 SVGEGT come from the germline V gene. The CDR3 runs to 16 residues. Random hexamers primed reverse transcription of 0.5 to 1 ug RNA. TCRdb re-called the immunoSEQ multiplex PCR reads with MiXCR, one entry per CDR3 protein. Among approximately 120,000 distinct CDR3 sequences listed, over 90% were seen once. Sequencing was done on a sample of CD4+ T cells from PBMCs. The rearrangement links TRBV6-2 or TRBV6-3 to TRBJ2-7; 9 bases line up with TRBD1. The source is a human donor in good health. This CDR3 is CASSRTGGTGTYEQYF. In nucleotides, the CDR3 is TGTGCCAGCAGCCGTACCGGCGGGACAGGGACCTACGAGCAGTACTTC.